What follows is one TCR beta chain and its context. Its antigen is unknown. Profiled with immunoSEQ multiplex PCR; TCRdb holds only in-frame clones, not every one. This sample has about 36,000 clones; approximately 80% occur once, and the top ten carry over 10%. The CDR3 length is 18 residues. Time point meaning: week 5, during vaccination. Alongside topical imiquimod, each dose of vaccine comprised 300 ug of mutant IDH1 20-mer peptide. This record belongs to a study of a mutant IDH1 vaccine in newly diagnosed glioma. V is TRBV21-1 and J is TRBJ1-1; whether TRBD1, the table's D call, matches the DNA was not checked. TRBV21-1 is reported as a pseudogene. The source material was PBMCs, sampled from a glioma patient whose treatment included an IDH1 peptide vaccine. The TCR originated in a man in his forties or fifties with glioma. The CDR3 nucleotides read TGTGCCAGCAGCAAAGCTGAGGACAGAGAACCCTTGAACACTGAAGCTTTCTTT. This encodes CASSKAEDREPLNTEAFF.